This TCR beta chain comes out of a study of vaccination effects on CD4 cells after COVID-19. About the study: Pre-vaccine samples were drawn 16 days and one week before the first dose.

This clone was picked up one time. Its specificity is not known. Under the ViraFEST assay, PBMC were stimulated with viral peptide pools so that antigen-specific CD4+ T cells expanded. Sequencing was performed afterwards. Isolation of CD4+ T cells took place after 10 days of culture. Convalescent patients had PCR-confirmed SARS-CoV-2 infection between March and December 2020. Sequencing used immunoSEQ multiplex PCR; TCRdb keeps in-frame clones, though not all of them. The data show 22,000 or so clones, with around 80% seen just once and less than 45% held by the top ten. The receptor was isolated from a human donor who had a prior SARS-CoV-2 infection. The sequencing used CD4+ T cells from PBMCs cultured with a peptide pool, collected before COVID-19 vaccination.

CDR3 nucleotide sequence: TGTGCCAGCAGCCAAGATCGGGGAAGTGAAAAACTGTTTTTT. As protein: CASSQDRGSEKLFF. J is TRBJ1-4 and V is TRBV3-1 (or the pseudogene TRBV3-2); no firm D call. This CDR3 is 14 amino acids long. V lost 0 bases to trimming and J lost 7 bases, with 9 bases between them. CDR1 is LGHDT, CDR2 YNNKEL, per germline (reference sequence).